The rows below give T cell receptor beta chains drawn from one sample of a study of cytomegalovirus exposure and HLA in healthy donors. The assay was immunoSEQ multiplex PCR, and TCRdb's table has in-frame clones only and misses some. The table records about 130,000 clones, about 96% of them present only once. What was sequenced was PBMCs. The receptors originated from a man between 18 and 35 years old in good health and CMV-seronegative. CDR3s include the opening cysteine and the closing phenylalanine or tryptophan. The D gene is left open where the match is weak. A clone size is listed for some rows: how often the clone was seen (once, few, many), or a class if it is expanded.

d_call j_call clone_size v_call cdr3_aa cdr3_nt
TRBD1 TRBJ2-2 . TRBV5-1 CASSLRTGLRTGELFF TGCGCCAGCAGCTTACGGACAGGGCTTCGGACCGGGGAGCTGTTTTTT
TRBD2 TRBJ2-7 . TRBV7-9 CASSLAPGTSGSQEQYF TGTGCCAGCAGCTTAGCCCCGGGGACTAGCGGGAGTCAGGAGCAGTACTTC
TRBD2 TRBJ2-1 . TRBV28 CASSLFGLAATYNEQFF TGTGCCAGCAGTTTATTTGGACTAGCGGCAACTTACAATGAGCAGTTCTTC
. TRBJ1-2 once TRBV2 CASSEQGGGYGYTF TGTGCCAGCAGTGAACAGGGAGGGGGCTATGGCTACACCTTC
TRBD1 TRBJ1-2 . TRBV28 CASRGTGGDNYGYTF TGTGCCTCTAGGGGGACAGGGGGTGATAACTATGGCTACACCTTC
TRBD2 TRBJ2-7 . TRBV7-6 CASSLGSGRGTYEQYF TGTGCCAGCAGCTTAGGTAGCGGGAGAGGGACCTACGAGCAGTACTTC
. TRBJ1-5 . TRBV18 CASSPGFGGGQPQHF TGTGCCAGCTCACCAGGATTTGGGGGGGGTCAGCCCCAGCATTTT
. TRBJ2-2 . TRBV4-1 CASSQDFSYTGELFF TGCGCCAGCAGCCAAGATTTCTCTTATACCGGGGAGCTGTTTTTT
TRBD2 TRBJ2-5 . TRBV11-3 CASSLDVFASGRKETQYF TGTGCCAGCAGCTTAGATGTGTTTGCTAGCGGGAGGAAAGAGACCCAGTACTTC
TRBD2 TRBJ2-1 . TRBV29-1 CSIVSGRAGEQFF TGCAGCATTGTCAGCGGGAGGGCCGGGGAGCAGTTCTTC
TRBD2 TRBJ2-3 . TRBV27 CASSPGTSGRNTQYF TGTGCCAGCAGTCCAGGGACTAGCGGGAGGAATACGCAGTATTTT
TRBD1 TRBJ1-5 . TRBV28 CASSFFAGQGNQPQHF TGTGCCAGCAGTTTTTTTGCGGGACAGGGGAATCAGCCCCAGCATTTT
TRBD1 TRBJ1-4 once TRBV7-9 CASSWVPGQGPTSNEKLFF TGTGCCAGCAGCTGGGTGCCGGGACAGGGGCCCACTTCGAATGAAAAACTGTTTTTT
. TRBJ2-2 . TRBV28 CASSPTNTGELFF TGTGCCAGCAGTCCCACGAACACCGGGGAGCTGTTTTTT
. TRBJ1-5 . TRBV10-2 CASSETGSNQPQHF TGCGCCAGCAGTGAGACAGGGAGCAATCAGCCCCAGCATTTT
TRBD2 TRBJ2-2 . TRBV6-6 CASRETSGAPTGELFF TGTGCCAGCAGGGAAACTAGCGGAGCTCCCACCGGGGAGCTGTTTTTT
. TRBJ2-3 . TRBV7-9 CASSPLDSDTQYF TGTGCCAGCAGCCCGCTGGACAGTGATACGCAGTATTTT
TRBD2 TRBJ2-7 . TRBV28 CASLPHGGGYEQYF TGTGCCAGCCTACCTCACGGGGGAGGGTACGAGCAGTACTTC
. TRBJ2-2 . TRBV19 CASSARDFTGELFF TGTGCCAGTAGTGCCCGGGACTTCACCGGGGAGCTGTTTTTT
. TRBJ1-1 . TRBV19 CASSPEEYTEAFF TGTGCCAGTAGTCCTGAGGAGTACACTGAAGCTTTCTTT
. TRBJ2-2 . TRBV4-3 CASSQDGPGQGPTGELFF TGCGCCAGCAGCCAAGACGGCCCAGGGCAGGGCCCCACCGGGGAGCTGTTTTTT
TRBD1 TRBJ1-1 . TRBV9 CASSLGQTMNTEAFF TGTGCCAGCAGCTTGGGACAGACTATGAACACTGAAGCTTTCTTT
TRBD1 TRBJ2-1 . TRBV6-5 CASSPGTGGGNEQFF TGTGCCAGCAGCCCCGGGACAGGGGGGGGAAATGAGCAGTTCTTC
TRBD1 TRBJ2-3 . TRBV18 CASSPGQGEKTDTQYF TGTGCCAGCTCGCCGGGACAGGGGGAAAAAACAGATACGCAGTATTTT
. TRBJ1-5 . TRBV10-3 CAIGLEGGQPQHF TGTGCCATTGGGTTGGAGGGCGGGCAGCCCCAGCATTTT
. TRBJ1-1 . TRBV27 CASSLKGHSTEAFF TGTGCCAGCAGTTTAAAGGGGCATAGCACTGAAGCTTTCTTT
. TRBJ2-2 . TRBV2 CASSTHGGAGELFF TGTGCCAGCAGTACCCACGGAGGGGCCGGGGAGCTGTTTTTT
TRBD1 TRBJ2-1 once TRBV28 CASSLGQGFNEQFF TGTGCCAGCAGTTTGGGACAGGGCTTCAATGAGCAGTTCTTC
TRBD2 TRBJ2-7 . TRBV28 CASSEGLAGYGQYF TGTGCCAGCAGCGAGGGACTAGCGGGCTACGGGCAGTACTTC
. TRBJ1-5 . TRBV19 CASTRQASNQPQHF TGTGCCAGTACCCGACAGGCCAGCAATCAGCCCCAGCATTTT
TRBD1 TRBJ1-5 once TRBV2 CASSRDSSNQPQHF TGTGCCAGCAGTCGGGACAGTAGCAATCAGCCCCAGCATTTT
. TRBJ2-1 . TRBV7-9 CASSPPAGYNEQFF TGTGCCAGCAGCCCCCCCGCGGGGTACAATGAGCAGTTCTTC
TRBD1 TRBJ2-7 . TRBV4-3 CASSQGPGQGLYEQYF TGCGCCAGCAGCCAAGGGCCCGGACAGGGCTTGTACGAGCAGTACTTC
TRBD1 TRBJ1-4 . TRBV5-4 CASRPGTATNEKLFF TGTGCCAGCAGACCCGGGACAGCAACTAATGAAAAACTGTTTTTT
. TRBJ1-2 . TRBV2 CASSAERGVWYGYTF TGTGCCAGCAGTGCCGAAAGGGGCGTGTGGTATGGCTACACCTTC
. TRBJ1-2 . TRBV7-2 CASSAQNDGYTF TGTGCCAGCAGCGCACAGAATGATGGCTACACCTTC
. TRBJ2-7 . TRBV5-8 CASSLIMGPSYEQYF TGTGCCAGCAGCTTGATAATGGGCCCCTCCTACGAGCAGTACTTC
TRBD1 TRBJ1-1 . TRBV4-2 CASSRPGQLNTEAFF TGTGCCAGCAGCCGTCCGGGACAGCTGAACACTGAAGCTTTCTTT
. TRBJ1-2 . TRBV5-4 CASSSPQGNYGYTF TGTGCCAGCAGCTCCCCCCAGGGTAACTATGGCTACACCTTC
TRBD1 TRBJ1-2 . TRBV5-1 CASSLGVGGQGVGYTF TGCGCCAGCAGCTTGGGGGTTGGTGGACAGGGTGTTGGCTACACCTTC
. TRBJ1-2 . TRBV19 CASSRPGEGNYGYTF TGTGCCAGTAGCCGACCTGGTGAGGGTAACTATGGCTACACCTTC
TRBD1 TRBJ2-7 . TRBV5-4 CASSWGQDYEQYF TGTGCCAGCAGCTGGGGACAGGACTACGAGCAGTACTTC
TRBD1 TRBJ1-4 . TRBV30 CAWSPWTGTNEKLFF TGTGCCTGGAGCCCTTGGACAGGAACTAATGAAAAACTGTTTTTT
. TRBJ2-6 . TRBV4-3 CASSQDPGPSSGANVLTF TGCGCCAGCAGCCAAGACCCGGGTCCGTCATCTGGGGCCAACGTCCTGACTTTC
. TRBJ2-1 . TRBV7-3 CASSDTGTGYNEQFF TGTGCCAGCAGCGATACCGGGACTGGGTACAATGAGCAGTTCTTC
TRBD2 TRBJ2-6 . TRBV5-4 CASSSGLADGANVLTF TGTGCCAGCAGCTCGGGACTAGCGGATGGGGCCAACGTCCTGACTTTC
TRBD1 TRBJ2-1 few TRBV6-4 CASSVVGGTGDSEQFF TGTGCCAGCAGTGTGGTCGGGGGGACAGGGGACAGTGAGCAGTTCTTC
. TRBJ1-4 . TRBV18 CASSPLAQGTNEKLFF TGTGCCAGCTCACCATTGGCCCAGGGGACTAATGAAAAACTGTTTTTT
TRBD1 TRBJ2-2 . TRBV2 CASRAGTGENTGELFF TGTGCCAGCAGAGCCGGGACAGGGGAGAACACCGGGGAGCTGTTTTTT
TRBD2 TRBJ2-7 . TRBV4-3 CASSQGWGLAGGVDEQYF TGCGCCAGCAGCCAGGGTTGGGGACTAGCGGGAGGGGTTGACGAGCAGTACTTC
TRBD1 TRBJ1-1 . TRBV29-1 CSVSGGRNTEAFF TGCAGCGTGTCAGGGGGACGGAACACTGAAGCTTTCTTT
TRBD2 TRBJ2-3 . TRBV4-3 CASSQVSGSLDTQYF TGCGCCAGCAGCCAAGTAAGCGGGAGCTTGGATACGCAGTATTTT
. TRBJ1-2 . TRBV5-1 CASSLDRSYGYTF TGCGCCAGCAGCTTGGACAGGAGCTATGGCTACACCTTC
. TRBJ2-6 . TRBV7-2 CASSETREATGANVLTF TGTGCCAGCAGCGAAACCAGGGAAGCAACTGGGGCCAACGTCCTGACTTTC
. TRBJ1-1 . TRBV5-1 CASSFGTGDYTEAFF TGCGCCAGCAGCTTTGGGACGGGGGATTACACTGAAGCTTTCTTT
TRBD2 TRBJ2-7 . TRBV28 CASTSSGRYEQYF TGTGCCAGCACGAGTAGCGGGCGCTACGAGCAGTACTTC
. TRBJ1-1 . TRBV15 CATSRPGGASEAFF TGTGCCACCAGCAGACCGGGGGGGGCGAGTGAAGCTTTCTTT
. TRBJ2-4 . TRBV29-1 CSVDLRGGDIQYF TGCAGCGTTGATCTTAGAGGGGGGGACATTCAGTACTTC
TRBD2 TRBJ2-1 . TRBV6-4 CASRSTSGSSNEQFF TGTGCCAGCAGATCCACTAGCGGGAGCTCCAATGAGCAGTTCTTC
TRBD2 TRBJ2-7 . TRBV7-2 CASSTGLAGVYEQYF TGTGCCAGCAGCACGGGACTAGCCGGTGTTTACGAGCAGTACTTC